Presented here are 23 T cell receptor beta chains from one specimen sequenced in a study of T cells in Graves' hyperthyroidism and ophthalmopathy. RNA transcripts provided the source from which TCR beta CDR3 regions were amplified. RT-PCR in the first round (using the HTBI primer set) targeted the TCR CDR3. TCRdb used MiXCR to reprocess the multiplex PCR reads, holding one entry per CDR3 protein. The repertoire includes hundreds of thousands of distinct CDR3 sequences, around 15% of them detected once, and around 13% sits in the top ten. The sequenced sample consisted of blood. All receptors derive from a man between 18 and 29 years old with Graves' ophthalmopathy.

The CDR3 nucleotides are TGTGCCAGTAGTATTCAGGACAGCTCCTACAATGAGCAGTTCTTC. Translated: CASSIQDSSYNEQFF. The chain joins TRBV19 to TRBJ2-1; D possibly corresponds to TRBD1 (6 bases). V lost 3 bases and J 0 bases, leaving 9 bases between the germline ends. Germline CDR1 reads LNHDA; CDR2 reads SQIVND (reference sequence). The CDR3 is 15 amino acids.

The chain joins TRBV12-3 or TRBV12-4 to TRBJ2-2; D is unclear. V was pared by 2 bases and J by 4 bases, with 8 bases between. The CDR3 length is 14 residues. In nucleotides, the CDR3 is TGTGCCAGCAGTTTAATGGGCGGCACCGGGGAGCTGTTTTTT. This codes for CASSLMGGTGELFF.

At least ten counts were recorded for this clonotype. The CDR3 bases are TGTGCCAGCAGTGCGAATCCGGGGGGGACAGGAAGGTTGGAGGTTATAAATGAGCAGTTCTTC. It encodes CASSANPGGTGRLEVINEQFF. The rearrangement links TRBV2 to TRBJ2-1; D could derive from TRBD1 or TRBD2 (8 bases each). This CDR3 is 21 amino acids long. Germline CDR1 and CDR2: SNHLY and FYNNEI. V was clipped by 4 bases and J by 7 bases, with 35 bases between them.

This clonotype has at least ten counts. The chain links TRBV13 to TRBJ2-4, with D perhaps TRBD1 or TRBD2 (5 bases each). CDR3 size: 14 residues. CDR1 and CDR2 from the germline V gene are PRHDT and FYEKMQ (reference sequence). Trimming stripped 5 bases from V and 9 bases from J, with 17 bases between. Here the CDR3 reads CASSQRGRVLIQYF. The DNA of the CDR3 is TGTGCCAGCAGCCAGAGGGGCAGGGTACTCATTCAGTACTTC.

This clonotype was seen repeatedly, ten times or more. This rearrangement joins TRBV12-5 to TRBJ2-1; 7 bases are a match to TRBD1. V gave up 3 bases and J gave up 8 bases; unmatched junction bases: 4. The CDR3 has 13 residues. Germline V gene sequence: CDR1 LGHNT, CDR2 FRNRAP. CDR3 DNA: TGTGCTAGTGGTTTTAAGGGGGCCGATGAGCAGTTCTTC. Residues: CASGFKGADEQFF.

Many counts were recorded for this clonotype. V is TRBV3-1 and J is TRBJ2-7; D ambiguous. This CDR3 region has 13 residues. The V end was cut by 0 bases, the J end by 6 bases, with 9 bases between. Germline values: CDR1 LGHDT, CDR2 YNNKEL (reference sequence). The CDR3 DNA reads as TGTGCCAGCAGCCAAGATGACACCCTCGAGCAGTACTTC. Translated: CASSQDDTLEQYF.

This clonotype was detected ten times or more. This chain joins TRBV10-2 and TRBJ2-5, with D possibly being TRBD1 (5 bases). Per the germline V gene, CDR1 is WSHSY and CDR2 is SAAADI. Trimming left V 1 base short and J 5 bases short, with 11 bases between. This CDR3 spans 14 amino acids. The CDR3 spells CASSELGERETQYF. CDR3 nucleotide sequence: TGCGCCAGCAGTGAGTTAGGGGAACGGGAGACCCAGTACTTC.

This clonotype was seen more than once but under ten times. The V and J genes are TRBV5-1 and TRBJ1-1, with TRBD1 matching 7 bases. The CDR3 is 15 amino acids. Looked up from germline, CDR1 is SGHRS and CDR2 is YFSETQ. J was trimmed by 0 bases and V by 0 bases; bases with no gene match: 2. The CDR3 loop reads CASSLGQGVNTEAFF. CDR3 in DNA: TGCGCCAGCAGCTTGGGACAGGGCGTGAACACTGAAGCTTTCTTT.

Many counts were recorded for this clonotype. The chain joins TRBV5-6 to TRBJ1-4; TRBD1 might be the D (5 bases). V was trimmed by 4 bases and J by 7 bases, leaving 11 bases between them. CDR1 is SGHDT, CDR2 YYEEEE, per germline. CDR3 length: 13 residues. The CDR3 DNA reads TGTGCCAGCAGCCCAGGGATCGGTGAAAAACTGTTTTTT. It is translated as CASSPGIGEKLFF.

The sample holds a few counts of this clonotype. The chain has TRBV19 and TRBJ2-3, with D hard to call. The CDR3 is made up of 14 amino acids. V was shortened by 5 bases and J by 5 bases, with 14 bases between the two germline ends. Germline lookup yields CDR1 LNHDA and CDR2 SQIVND (reference sequence). The CDR3 coding sequence is TGTGCCAGTAGTTCTATCTCGGCTAAAGATACGCAGTATTTT. Translating gives CASSSISAKDTQYF.

The gene calls are TRBV19 and TRBJ1-4; 8 bases fit TRBD1. The germline V gene has CDR1 LNHDA and CDR2 SQIVND (reference sequence). V shed 6 bases and J 8 bases; nucleotides not matched to a gene: 5. This CDR3 is built from 13 residues. The CDR3 nucleotides are TGTGCCAGTAGCAAAAACAGGGGGGAAAAACTGTTTTTT. It codes for CASSKNRGEKLFF.

The V and J genes are TRBV6-2 or TRBV6-3 and TRBJ1-5; 7 nucleotides align to TRBD1. After removal of 7 bases from V and 5 bases from J, the junction contained 5 bases not matched to a gene. The germline CDR1 and CDR2 sequences are MNHEY and SVGEGT. CDR3 length equals 13 residues. CDR3 in DNA: TGTGCCAGCAAGGGGGCACTACATCAGCCCCAGCATTTT. It yields the protein CASKGALHQPQHF.

This clonotype was seen at least ten times. This chain joins TRBV29-1 and TRBJ1-1; 7 positions match TRBD1. The CDR3 has 13 residues. Germline CDR1 is SQVTM and CDR2 is ANQGSEA. After removal of 4 bases from V and 3 bases from J, the junction contained 5 bases not matched to a gene. The CDR3 region has the DNA TGCAGCGTTGGAAGGCAGGGGGACACTGAAGCTTTCTTT. Its translation: CSVGRQGDTEAFF.

This clonotype was seen ten or more times. This rearrangement joins TRBV28 to TRBJ1-1; D is ambiguous. The V end lost 2 bases, the J end lost 3 bases, and 4 bases lay between the germline ends. From germline, CDR1 is MDHEN and CDR2 SYDVKM. This CDR3 comprises 12 residues. CDR3 sequence: CASSLSHTEAFF. Written as DNA, the CDR3 is TGTGCCAGCAGTTTAAGTCACACTGAAGCTTTCTTT.

This clonotype was seen just once. The chain recombines TRBV24-1 with TRBJ2-1; possible D gene TRBD2, 6 bases. Germline-derived CDR1 and CDR2 are KGHDR and SFDVKD. With 7 bases removed from V and 5 bases from J, the gap between germline ends came to 11 bases. This CDR3 comprises 13 residues. CDR3 protein: CATRGLYNNEQFF. The CDR3 DNA reads TGTGCCACCAGGGGACTGTATAACAATGAGCAGTTCTTC.

The chain combines TRBV12-3 or TRBV12-4 with TRBJ2-2; 7 bases fit TRBD2. The CDR3 loop spans 16 amino acids. After removal of 2 bases from V and 2 bases from J, the junction contained 5 bases not matched to a gene. CDR3: CASSLRGGDNTGELFF. As DNA, the CDR3 is TGTGCCAGCAGTTTACGTGGGGGGGATAACACCGGGGAGCTGTTTTTT.

This clonotype occurred many times. This rearrangement joins TRBV6-1 to TRBJ2-3; a possible D gene is TRBD1 (5 bases). The CDR3 is 14 amino acids. Germline V gene sequence: CDR1 MNHNS, CDR2 SASEGT. Trimming removed 6 bases at V and 1 base at J, with 11 bases between. The CDR3 nucleotides are TGTGCCAGCAGCCAGGGTCTGGGCACAGATACGCAGTATTTT. This gives the protein CASSQGLGTDTQYF.

This clonotype appeared a few times. The chain links TRBV4-1 to TRBJ2-5; a weak D match, TRBD2 (5 bases). Germline V gives CDR1 MGHRA, CDR2 YSYEKL. Trimming removed 0 bases from V and 1 base from J, with 9 bases in between. The length of the CDR3 is 15 residues. The CDR3 nucleotides read TGCGCCAGCAGCCAAGAGGCCCTAGCCCAAGAGACCCAGTACTTC. Translation gives CASSQEALAQETQYF.

CDR3 bases: TGTGCCAGCAGGGACAGCGTAATAGCAACCCGCGCAACTACGCAGTATTTT. It is translated as CASRDSVIATRATTQYF. The chain carries TRBV6-2 or TRBV6-3 and TRBJ2-3; maybe TRBD1 (6 bases). This CDR3 spans 17 amino acids. V was pared by 6 bases and J by 8 bases, with 27 bases between. Germline CDR1 MNHEY, CDR2 SVGEGT.

This clonotype was seen many times. The chain joins TRBV27 to TRBJ1-1; D uncertain. The germline CDR1 and CDR2 sequences are MNHEY and SMNVEV (reference sequence). The CDR3 spans 14 residues. V was shortened by 2 bases and J by 2 bases, with 9 bases between the two germline ends. The CDR3 here is CASSLNFGNTEAFF. As DNA, the CDR3 is TGTGCCAGCAGTTTAAACTTTGGAAACACTGAAGCTTTCTTT.

This clonotype has only a few counts. This sequence joins TRBV29-1 and TRBJ1-2; D gene unclear. The CDR3 spans 13 residues. Germline loops: CDR1 SQVTM, CDR2 ANQGSEA. V lost 4 bases, J lost 2 bases, and 11 bases lay in between. The CDR3 is CSVGGLFNYGYTF. The DNA of the CDR3 is TGCAGCGTTGGAGGGCTCTTCAACTATGGCTACACCTTC.

This rearrangement joins TRBV6-5 to TRBJ1-2; no firm D call. CDR1 is MNHEY, CDR2 SVGAGI, per germline. This CDR3 comprises 16 residues. V was cut by 1 base and J by 0 bases, with 12 bases left in between. DNA for the CDR3: TGTGCCAGCAGTTACTGGGAGATCATGTCTAACTATGGCTACACCTTC. Translating it yields CASSYWEIMSNYGYTF.

The chain has TRBV7-9 and TRBJ1-1, with D possibly being TRBD1 (6 bases). The CDR3 consists of 14 residues. Germline V gene lookup returns CDR1 SEHNR and CDR2 FQNEAQ (reference sequence). V gave up 1 base and J gave up 7 bases, with 13 bases separating them. The CDR3 loop reads CASSLGGGHSEAFF. CDR3 coding DNA: TGTGCCAGCAGCTTAGGTGGGGGGCATAGTGAAGCTTTCTTT.